The rows below give T cell receptor beta chains drawn from one sample of a study of blood T cell repertoires in COVID-19. Data came from immunoSEQ multiplex PCR; TCRdb stores just in-frame clones and leaves some out. The repertoire holds around 140,000 clones, with 88% as singletons. Material: peripheral blood. These receptors were taken from a man aged 60-69 years with active or convalescent COVID-19. CDR3s include the opening cysteine and the closing phenylalanine or tryptophan. D genes are given only for firm matches. Rows may omit the clone size; those that give it use once, few, many or a size class.

CASSPGTGASPFSYEQYF TGTGCCAGCAGCCCAGGGACAGGGGCTAGTCCTTTCTCCTACGAGCAGTACTTC TRBD1 TRBJ2-7 TRBV7-3 .
CASLGLAGGHYEQYF TGTGCCAGTCTGGGACTAGCGGGAGGGCACTACGAGCAGTACTTC TRBD2 TRBJ2-7 TRBV7-8 .
CASSLIGRGLNTDTQYF TGTGCCAGCAGCTTAATAGGAAGGGGGCTTAACACAGATACGCAGTATTTT TRBD1 TRBJ2-3 TRBV7-3 .
CASSLVLQGDSPLHF TGCGCCAGCAGCTTGGTTTTACAGGGAGACTCACCCCTCCACTTT . TRBJ1-6 TRBV5-1 .
CASSLVGVYTEAFF TGTGCCAGCAGTTTGGTAGGGGTGTACACTGAAGCTTTCTTT . TRBJ1-1 TRBV28 .
CASSLVAGGGYGYTF TGCGCCAGCAGCTTGGTAGCGGGTGGGGGCTATGGCTACACCTTC . TRBJ1-2 TRBV5-1 .
CASSPKDRFEEKLFF TGTGCCAGCAGCCCCAAGGACAGGTTTGAAGAAAAACTGTTTTTT TRBD1 TRBJ1-4 TRBV9 .
CASRRQSSIYEQYF TGTGCCAGCAGGAGACAGTCGTCCATCTACGAGCAGTACTTC . TRBJ2-7 TRBV28 .
CASSSPGQGYEQYF TGTGCCAGCAGTTCCCCGGGACAGGGGTACGAGCAGTACTTC TRBD1 TRBJ2-7 TRBV6-5 few
CASSPMTGTGESYAFF TGTGCCAGCTCACCAATGACCGGGACAGGGGAATCGTATGCTTTCTTT TRBD1 TRBJ1-1 TRBV18 .
CASSLVDSIREQYF TGTGCCAGCAGCTTAGTGGACTCCATACGAGAGCAGTACTTC . TRBJ2-7 TRBV7-9 .
CASSLTSGYYEQYF TGTGCCAGCAGCTTAACTAGCGGATACTACGAGCAGTACTTC TRBD2 TRBJ2-7 TRBV7-9 .
CASSLYPGTNTEAFF TGTGCCAGCAGTTTATATCCGGGAACGAACACTGAAGCTTTCTTT . TRBJ1-1 TRBV28 once
CASSRADRISNEKLFF TGTGCCAGTAGTAGAGCCGACAGAATTAGCAATGAAAAACTGTTTTTT . TRBJ1-4 TRBV19 once
CSVRQGARREKLFF TGCAGCGTTCGACAGGGGGCAAGGCGGGAAAAACTGTTTTTT TRBD1 TRBJ1-4 TRBV29-1 .
CASSLSPQGLNTGELFF TGTGCTAGCAGCTTATCCCCGCAGGGGCTGAACACCGGGGAGCTGTTTTTT . TRBJ2-2 TRBV7-7 .
CASSRPGRSGANVLTF TGCGCCAGCAGTCGGCCAGGCCGCTCTGGGGCCAACGTCCTGACTTTC . TRBJ2-6 TRBV4-1 .
CASSKTPRGEQFF TGTGCCAGTAGCAAGACACCTAGGGGTGAGCAGTTCTTC . TRBJ2-1 TRBV19 once
CASSPPGGYGYTF TGTGCCAGCAGCCCCCCAGGGGGCTATGGCTACACCTTC TRBD1 TRBJ1-2 TRBV5-6 .
CASSGRQGGDIQYF TGTGCCAGCAGCGGACGACAGGGGGGTGACATTCAGTACTTC TRBD1 TRBJ2-4 TRBV9 once
CASMEDRRTEAFF TGTGCCAGCATGGAGGACAGGAGGACTGAAGCTTTCTTT TRBD1 TRBJ1-1 TRBV28 .
CASSPPGENTEAFF TGTGCCAGCAGCCCCCCGGGAGAGAACACTGAAGCTTTCTTT . TRBJ1-1 TRBV7-3 .
CASSSDGVGGQPQHF TGTGCCAGCAGTTCCGACGGGGTGGGAGGACAGCCCCAGCATTTT . TRBJ1-5 TRBV6-5 .
CASSRTGDYGYTF TGTGCCAGTAGCCGGACAGGGGATTATGGCTACACCTTC TRBD1 TRBJ1-2 TRBV19 once
CASSDYRGGSYEQYF TGTGCCAGCAGCGACTACAGGGGTGGATCCTACGAGCAGTACTTC TRBD1 TRBJ2-7 TRBV5-6 .
CASGSGDTQYF TGTGCCAGCGGATCGGGGGATACGCAGTATTTT . TRBJ2-3 TRBV12-3/TRBV12-4 .
CASSRQGVYMNTEAFF TGTGCCAGCAGCCGACAGGGGGTTTACATGAACACTGAAGCTTTCTTT TRBD1 TRBJ1-1 TRBV4-2 .
CASSLAGRTANSPLHF TGTGCCAGCAGCTTGGCTGGTCGGACAGCTAATTCACCCCTCCACTTT . TRBJ1-6 TRBV5-5 .
CSGRPGQTKNTEAFF TGCAGCGGTCGACCCGGACAGACAAAGAACACTGAAGCTTTCTTT . TRBJ1-1 TRBV29-1 .
CASSTYAGTNTGELFF TGTGCCAGCAGCACGTATGCAGGAACGAACACCGGGGAGCTGTTTTTT . TRBJ2-2 TRBV9 once
CASAPSRGRRNTEAFF TGTGCCAGCGCTCCATCCAGAGGAAGGCGGAACACTGAAGCTTTCTTT . TRBJ1-1 TRBV3-1/TRBV3-2 once
CASSLAGDEQYF TGTGCCAGCAGCTTGGCCGGGGACGAGCAGTACTTC . TRBJ2-7 TRBV5-6 .
CASSVVGGYTGELFF TGTGCCAGCAGCGTAGTAGGGGGATACACCGGGGAGCTGTTTTTT . TRBJ2-2 TRBV9 .
CASSYSWTGGIGAFF TGTGCCAGCAGTTACTCTTGGACAGGGGGCATCGGAGCTTTCTTT TRBD1 TRBJ1-1 TRBV6-5 few
CASSPYAGQGGFNQPQHF TGTGCCAGTAGCCCATACGCGGGACAGGGTGGGTTTAATCAGCCCCAGCATTTT TRBD1 TRBJ1-5 TRBV19 .
CASSPPGTGGFNTGELFF TGTGCCAGCTCACCACCGGGTACAGGGGGCTTCAACACCGGGGAGCTGTTTTTT TRBD1 TRBJ2-2 TRBV18 .
CASSPNGQGARETQYF TGTGCCAGCTCACCAAATGGACAGGGGGCTAGGGAGACCCAGTACTTC TRBD1 TRBJ2-5 TRBV18 .
CASSSDRFSSGRAHEQFF TGTGCCAGCAGCTCGGACAGGTTTTCTAGCGGGAGGGCCCATGAGCAGTTCTTC TRBD2 TRBJ2-1 TRBV7-2 .
CASSPTDYYGYTF TGTGCCAGCAGCCCCACGGACTACTATGGCTACACCTTC . TRBJ1-2 TRBV7-8 few
CASSPTRDRGREKLFF TGTGCCAGCAGCCCGACCCGGGACAGGGGGCGTGAAAAACTGTTTTTT TRBD1 TRBJ1-4 TRBV7-8 .
CATEFRACEKLFF TGTGCCACCGAGTTCAGGGCCTGTGAAAAACTGTTTTTT . TRBJ1-4 TRBV24-1 .
CASSLGGSSNQPQHF TGTGCCAGCAGCTTGGGTGGCAGTAGCAATCAGCCCCAGCATTTT . TRBJ1-5 TRBV5-5 .